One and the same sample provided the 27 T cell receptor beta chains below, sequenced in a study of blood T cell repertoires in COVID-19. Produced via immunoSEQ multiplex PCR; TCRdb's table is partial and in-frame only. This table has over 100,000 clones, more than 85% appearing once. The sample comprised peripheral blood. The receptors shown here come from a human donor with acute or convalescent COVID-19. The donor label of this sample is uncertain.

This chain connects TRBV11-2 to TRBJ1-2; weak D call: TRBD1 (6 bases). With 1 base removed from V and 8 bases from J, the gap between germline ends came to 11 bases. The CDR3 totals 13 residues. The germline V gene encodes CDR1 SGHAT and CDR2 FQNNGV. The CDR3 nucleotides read TGTGCCAGCAGCTTAGTGGGCAGGGGCGGCTACACCTTC. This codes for CASSLVGRGGYTF.

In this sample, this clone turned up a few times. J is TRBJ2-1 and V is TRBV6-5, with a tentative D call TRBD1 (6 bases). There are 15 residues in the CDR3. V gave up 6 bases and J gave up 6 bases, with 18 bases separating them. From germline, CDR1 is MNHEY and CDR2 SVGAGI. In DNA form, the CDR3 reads TGTGCCAGCAGCAGCCCCAGGACAGTCGTCAATGAGCAGTTCTTC. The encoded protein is CASSSPRTVVNEQFF.

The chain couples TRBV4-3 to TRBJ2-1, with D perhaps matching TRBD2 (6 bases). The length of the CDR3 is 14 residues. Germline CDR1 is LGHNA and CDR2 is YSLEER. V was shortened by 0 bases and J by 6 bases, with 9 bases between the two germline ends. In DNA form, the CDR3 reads TGCGCCAGCAGCCAAGATCGGCGGGGCAATGAGCAGTTCTTC. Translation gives CASSQDRRGNEQFF.

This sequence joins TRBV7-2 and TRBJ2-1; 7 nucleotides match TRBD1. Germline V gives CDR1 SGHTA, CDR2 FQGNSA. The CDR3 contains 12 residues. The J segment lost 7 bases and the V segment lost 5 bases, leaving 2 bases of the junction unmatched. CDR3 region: CASSARGNEQFF. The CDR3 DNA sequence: TGTGCCAGCAGCGCCAGGGGGAATGAGCAGTTCTTC.

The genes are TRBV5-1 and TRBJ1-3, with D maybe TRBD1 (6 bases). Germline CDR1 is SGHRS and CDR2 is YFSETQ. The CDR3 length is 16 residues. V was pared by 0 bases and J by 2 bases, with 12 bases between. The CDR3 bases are TGCGCCAGCAGCTTGGGGACAGCAGCAGCTGGAAACACCATATATTTT. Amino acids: CASSLGTAAAGNTIYF.

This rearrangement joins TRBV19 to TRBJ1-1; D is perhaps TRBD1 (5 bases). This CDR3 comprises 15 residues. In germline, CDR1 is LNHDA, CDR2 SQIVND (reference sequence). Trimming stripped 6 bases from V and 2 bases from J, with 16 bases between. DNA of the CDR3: TGTGCCAGTAGGTTCAGCCGAACAGGTAACACTGAAGCTTTCTTT. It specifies CASRFSRTGNTEAFF.

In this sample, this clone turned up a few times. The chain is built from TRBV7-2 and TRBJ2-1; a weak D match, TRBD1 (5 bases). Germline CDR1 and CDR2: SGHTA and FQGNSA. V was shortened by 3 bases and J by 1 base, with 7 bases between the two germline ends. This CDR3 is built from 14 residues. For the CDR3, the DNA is TGTGCCAGCAGCTTCAGACAGTCCTACAATGAGCAGTTCTTC. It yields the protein CASSFRQSYNEQFF. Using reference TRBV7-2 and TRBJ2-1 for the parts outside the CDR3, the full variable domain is GAGVSQSPSNKVTEKGKDVELRCDPISGHTALYWYRQSLGQGLEFLIYFQGNSAPDKSGLPSDRFSAERTGGSVSTLTIQRTQQEDSAVYLCASSFRQSYNEQFFGPGTRLTVL.

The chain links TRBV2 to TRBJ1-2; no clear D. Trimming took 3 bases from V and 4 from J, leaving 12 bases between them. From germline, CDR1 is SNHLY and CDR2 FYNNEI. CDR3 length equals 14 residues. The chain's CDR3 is CASSDNREGYGYTF. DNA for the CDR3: TGTGCCAGCAGTGACAATAGAGAGGGCTATGGCTACACCTTC.

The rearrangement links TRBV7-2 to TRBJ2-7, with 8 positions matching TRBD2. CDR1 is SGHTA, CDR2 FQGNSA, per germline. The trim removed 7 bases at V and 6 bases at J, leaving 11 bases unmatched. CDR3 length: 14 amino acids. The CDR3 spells CASTIAGTFAEQYF. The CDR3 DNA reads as TGTGCCAGCACAATAGCGGGAACCTTTGCCGAGCAGTACTTC.

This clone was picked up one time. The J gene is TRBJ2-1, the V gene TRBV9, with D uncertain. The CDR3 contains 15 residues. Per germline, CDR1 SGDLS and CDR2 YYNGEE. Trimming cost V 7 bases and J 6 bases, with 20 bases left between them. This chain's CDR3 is CASSLVAAPRNEQFF. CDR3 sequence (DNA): TGTGCCAGCTCCTTGGTGGCGGCCCCTCGCAATGAGCAGTTCTTC.

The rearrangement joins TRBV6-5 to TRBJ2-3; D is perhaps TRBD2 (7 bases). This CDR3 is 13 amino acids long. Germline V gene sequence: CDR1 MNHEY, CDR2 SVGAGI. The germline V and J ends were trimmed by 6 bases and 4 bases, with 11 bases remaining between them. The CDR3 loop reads CASRGGQADTQYF. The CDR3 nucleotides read TGTGCCAGCAGGGGGGGGCAGGCAGATACGCAGTATTTT.

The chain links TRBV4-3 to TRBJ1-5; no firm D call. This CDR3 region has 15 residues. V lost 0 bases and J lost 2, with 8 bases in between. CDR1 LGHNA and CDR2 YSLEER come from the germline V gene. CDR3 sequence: CASSQERAGNQPQHF. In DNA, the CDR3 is TGCGCCAGCAGCCAAGAGAGGGCCGGCAATCAGCCCCAGCATTTT.

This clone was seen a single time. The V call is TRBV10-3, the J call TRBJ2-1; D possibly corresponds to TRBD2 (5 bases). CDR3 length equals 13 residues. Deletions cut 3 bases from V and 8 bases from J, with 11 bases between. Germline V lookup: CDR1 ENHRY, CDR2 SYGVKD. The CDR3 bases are TGTGCCATCAGTGAAGGACTCTCGGATGAGCAGTTCTTC. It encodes CAISEGLSDEQFF.

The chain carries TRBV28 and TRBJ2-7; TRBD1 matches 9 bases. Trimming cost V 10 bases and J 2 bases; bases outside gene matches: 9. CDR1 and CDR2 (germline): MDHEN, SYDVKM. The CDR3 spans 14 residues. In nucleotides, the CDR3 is TGTGCCACCGCACCGGGACAGGGCCCCTACGAGCAGTACTTC. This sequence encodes CATAPGQGPYEQYF.

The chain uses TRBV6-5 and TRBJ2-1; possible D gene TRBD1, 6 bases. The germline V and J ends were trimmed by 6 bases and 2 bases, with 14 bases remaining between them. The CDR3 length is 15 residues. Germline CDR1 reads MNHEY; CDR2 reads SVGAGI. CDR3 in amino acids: CASRPDSRTYNEQFF. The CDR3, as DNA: TGTGCCAGCAGACCGGACAGCCGCACCTACAATGAGCAGTTCTTC.

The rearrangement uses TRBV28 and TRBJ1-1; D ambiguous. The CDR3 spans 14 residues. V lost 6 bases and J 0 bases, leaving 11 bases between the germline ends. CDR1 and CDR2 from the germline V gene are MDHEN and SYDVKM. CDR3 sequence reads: CASRRGGLNTEAFF. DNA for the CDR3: TGTGCCAGCAGGCGGGGAGGTTTGAACACTGAAGCTTTCTTT.

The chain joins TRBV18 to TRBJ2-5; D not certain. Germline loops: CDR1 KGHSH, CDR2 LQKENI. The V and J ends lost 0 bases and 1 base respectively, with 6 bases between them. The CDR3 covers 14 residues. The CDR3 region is CASSPPNSQETQYF. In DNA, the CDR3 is TGTGCCAGCTCACCACCGAACTCCCAAGAGACCCAGTACTTC.

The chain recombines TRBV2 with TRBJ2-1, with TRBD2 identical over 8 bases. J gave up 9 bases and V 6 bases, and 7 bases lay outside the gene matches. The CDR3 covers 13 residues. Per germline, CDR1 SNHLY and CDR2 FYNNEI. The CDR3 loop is CASRGLVFGEQFF. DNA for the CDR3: TGTGCCAGCAGGGGACTAGTTTTCGGTGAGCAGTTCTTC.

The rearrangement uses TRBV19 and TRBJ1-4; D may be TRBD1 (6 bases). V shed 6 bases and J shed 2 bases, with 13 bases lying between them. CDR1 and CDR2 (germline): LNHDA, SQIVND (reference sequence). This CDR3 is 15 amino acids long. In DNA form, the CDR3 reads TGTGCCAGTAGACCATACAGGGTCACTAATGAAAAACTGTTTTTT. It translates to CASRPYRVTNEKLFF.

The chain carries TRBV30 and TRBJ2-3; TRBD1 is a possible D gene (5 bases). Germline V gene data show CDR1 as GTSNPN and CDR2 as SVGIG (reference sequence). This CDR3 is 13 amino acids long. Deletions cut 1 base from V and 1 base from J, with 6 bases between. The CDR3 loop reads CAWSEGGTDTQYF. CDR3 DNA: TGTGCCTGGAGTGAAGGGGGCACAGATACGCAGTATTTT.

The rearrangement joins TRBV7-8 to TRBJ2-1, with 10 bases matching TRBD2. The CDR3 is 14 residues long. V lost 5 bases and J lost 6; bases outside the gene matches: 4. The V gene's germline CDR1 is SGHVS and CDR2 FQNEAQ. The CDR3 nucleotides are TGTGCCAGCAGCCTTAGCGGGAGGTTCAATGAGCAGTTCTTC. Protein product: CASSLSGRFNEQFF.

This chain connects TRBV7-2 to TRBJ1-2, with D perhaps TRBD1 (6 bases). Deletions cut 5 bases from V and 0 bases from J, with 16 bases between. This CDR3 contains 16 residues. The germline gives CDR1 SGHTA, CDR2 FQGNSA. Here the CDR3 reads CASSKGQGTTNYGYTF. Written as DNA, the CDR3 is TGTGCCAGCAGCAAGGGGCAGGGGACTACTAACTATGGCTACACCTTC. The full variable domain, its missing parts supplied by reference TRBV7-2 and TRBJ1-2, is GAGVSQSPSNKVTEKGKDVELRCDPISGHTALYWYRQSLGQGLEFLIYFQGNSAPDKSGLPSDRFSAERTGGSVSTLTIQRTQQEDSAVYLCASSKGQGTTNYGYTFGSGTRLTVV.

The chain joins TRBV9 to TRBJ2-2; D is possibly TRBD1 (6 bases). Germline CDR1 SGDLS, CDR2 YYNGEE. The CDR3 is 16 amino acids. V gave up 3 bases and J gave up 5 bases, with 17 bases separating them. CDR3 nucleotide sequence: TGTGCCAGCAGCGATCAACAGGGCCACTCGACCGGGGAGCTGTTTTTT. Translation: CASSDQQGHSTGELFF.

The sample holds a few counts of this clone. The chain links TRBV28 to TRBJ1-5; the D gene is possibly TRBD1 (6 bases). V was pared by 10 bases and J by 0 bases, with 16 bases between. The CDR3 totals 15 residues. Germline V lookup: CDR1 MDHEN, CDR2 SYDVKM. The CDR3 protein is CANPPRTVSNQPQHF. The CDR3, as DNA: TGTGCCAACCCGCCGAGGACAGTTAGCAATCAGCCCCAGCATTTT.

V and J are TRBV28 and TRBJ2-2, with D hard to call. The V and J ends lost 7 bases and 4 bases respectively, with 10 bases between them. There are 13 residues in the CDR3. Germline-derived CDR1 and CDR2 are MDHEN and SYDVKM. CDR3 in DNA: TGTGCCAGCATTGGTGGGCCCACCGGGGAGCTGTTTTTT. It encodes CASIGGPTGELFF.

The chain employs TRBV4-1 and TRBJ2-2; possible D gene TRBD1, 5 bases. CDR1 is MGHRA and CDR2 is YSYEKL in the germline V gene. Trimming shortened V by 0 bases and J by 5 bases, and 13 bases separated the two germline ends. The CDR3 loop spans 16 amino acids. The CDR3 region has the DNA TGCGCCAGCAGCCAAGATTCTCAGGGCCGAACCGGGGAGCTGTTTTTT. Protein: CASSQDSQGRTGELFF.

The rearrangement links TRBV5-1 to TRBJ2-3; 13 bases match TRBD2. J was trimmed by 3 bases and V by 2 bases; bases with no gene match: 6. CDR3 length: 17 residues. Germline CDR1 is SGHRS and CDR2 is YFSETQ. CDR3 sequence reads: CASSFWTSGGRTDTQYF. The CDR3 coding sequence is TGCGCCAGCAGCTTTTGGACTAGCGGGGGCCGAACAGATACGCAGTATTTT.